This T cell receptor beta chain was captured by sequencing in a study of T cell repertoires in cytomegalovirus infection (dated by TCRdb to between 2017 and 2020). Looking at the study overall: The peptide stimulations were aimed at well-studied HLA-B-restricted epitopes as well as recently identified HLA-C-restricted CMV epitopes, whose presentation resists viral immunomodulation. The HLA type of each donor mattered for the analysis, because public TCR beta signatures pointed to carriage of CMV infection along with the matching HLA type. The paper as a whole reports these results and caveats: Cumulative frequency of public TCR beta family members discriminated carriers of CMV infection plus the relevant HLA type in this cohort and an independent approximately 370-donor cohort. The ex vivo response was dominated by HLA-C-restricted CMV-specific TCR beta clonotypes, and the single most frequent clonotype in two of eight donors was supplied by these HLA-C-restricted clonotypes.

Spanning cysteine to phenylalanine, the CDR3 consists of 15 amino acids. Only CDR3 DNA remains: 45 bases, in frame from the first base. For CDR1 and CDR2, the germline V gene (reference sequence) lists MNHNY and SVGAGI. V is clipped by 2 bases and J by 4 bases, and the sequence between their germline boundaries is 13 bases long. Sequencer: Illumina HiSeq 1500. TCRdb itself trimmed the public reads at Q25 with fastp, ran MiXCR and retained productive beta chains. Merged by CDR3 protein, the rows form single entries marked with the most common genes and DNA. The sample table records hundreds of thousands of distinct CDR3 sequences; roughly a third of these occur just once. Together, the top ten hold 15% to 20% of the sample. The treatment or condition label, read with the paper, signifies: in vitro stimulation with specific CMV peptide epitopes to enrich CMV-specific T cells. A note on this clonotype: Its specific antigen is unknown. Base qualities are not at hand, and no much larger clone is one base apart.

The rearrangement combines TRBV6-6 with TRBJ2-3; the D call is tentative, TRBD1 or TRBD2, as each matches 5 bases. Sequenced here: cultured PBMCs, sampled from culture after CMV antigen stimulation. This clonotype was obtained from a human donor in good health (CMV status not recorded). Some clones in this sample may be carry-over from other donors' samples. CDR3 loop: CASSYQGRDADTQYF. The DNA sequence is as follows: TGTGCCAGCAGTTACCAGGGCAGGGACGCAGATACGCAGTATTTT.